A selection of T cell receptor beta chains follows, all from one sample in a study of regulatory T cells in long-lasting Graves disease. Using its own MiXCR run on the multiplex PCR reads, TCRdb lists one record per CDR3 protein. The sample comprises more than 300,000 distinct CDR3 sequences, around 16% of which are singletons, and 20% to 25% rests with the top ten. The same specimen was also included in a second study, on T cells in Graves' hyperthyroidism and ophthalmopathy.

Source: peripheral blood mononuclear cells (PBMCs), taken at new diagnosis, from a patient treated with antithyroid drugs. The receptors shown here come from a woman aged 18 to 35 with Graves disease. Each CDR3 is given without its conserved first and last residue. Each record gives: V gene, CDR3 protein.

TRBV19,ASSEGQSYGYT
TRBV19,ASSIEDPGNYGYT
TRBV12-5,ARDLGHRISGANALT
TRBV9,ASSVVAGGRPDTQY
TRBV7-2,ASSLVGGSYNEQF
TRBV9,ASSGGRTGGSYEQY
TRBV6-2/TRBV6-3,ASSGSSPLH
TRBV2,ASRGGPAYPYREQF
TRBV6-1,ASSEESDMENEKLF
TRBV28,ASSPGTGAYNQPQH
TRBV4-1,ASSQASQRSFEAF